Included here is one T cell receptor (beta chain) sequence, with context. Antigen unknown. The source of the sample is a study of T cells expressing NK-cell markers. About the study: Repertoire data for TCR beta were derived from sorted T cells (CD3+CD56+NKG2C+, CD3+CD56+NKG2C- and CD3+CD56-NKG2C+). With respect to HCMV, most of the eight sequenced donors were seropositive, and one was seronegative. Study-wide results and caveats: Whether expanded NKG2C-expressing T cell clones recognize HCMV is unknown.

CDR1 and CDR2 (germline): PRHDT, FYEKMQ (reference sequence). This CDR3 is 13 amino acids long. From its re-call of the 5' RACE reads, TCRdb lists each CDR3 protein once, without DNA. The sample table includes some 390,000 distinct CDR3 sequences. Sequenced input: blood T cells: a sorted CD56 or NKG2C T cell subset, CD4+ or CD8+ T cells, or bulk PBMC T cells (not recorded which). The receptor's source is a woman in her forties or fifties in good health. V gene TRBV13 combines with J gene TRBJ2-3. CDR3: CASSYAAVDTQYF.